The rows below give T cell receptor beta chains drawn from one sample of a study of shared clonotypes between healthy human individuals. Generated by immunoSEQ multiplex PCR, the TCRdb table keeps only in-frame clones and is missing some. The table lists about 2 million clones, about 94% of them singletons. The sample comprised naive CD8+ T cells sorted from blood. The receptors shown here come from a man younger than 35 in good health. Both conserved end residues are part of each CDR3. Fields, in order: J gene, V gene, CDR3 protein.

>TRBJ2-7|TRBV27
CASSPQEDSYEQYF
>TRBJ2-1|TRBV30
CAWSQRQGWGEQFF
>TRBJ2-5|TRBV5-4
CASSLVLDRETQYF
>TRBJ2-7|TRBV30
CAWSVPGIPREQYF
>TRBJ1-5|TRBV6-1
CASSDGQGYQPQHF
>TRBJ1-2|TRBV5-6
CASSTDTPNYGYTF
>TRBJ1-5|TRBV7-6
CASSLEAGSNQPQHF
>TRBJ2-3|TRBV4-1
CASSPGVSGDTQYF
>TRBJ2-7|TRBV30
CAWKIAGWWDEQYF
>TRBJ1-5|TRBV7-8
CASRTSGDQPQHF
>TRBJ2-2|TRBV7-9
CASSLRGWQTNTGELFF
>TRBJ2-1|TRBV29-1
CSVEAGPAGLAGHPPRLYNEQFF
>TRBJ1-1|TRBV2
CASSVLGATEAFF
>TRBJ2-5|TRBV5-6
CASSIGGLEETQYF
>TRBJ2-7|TRBV2
CASIGDTTYEQYF
>TRBJ2-1|TRBV18
CASSPQPGNREQFF
>TRBJ2-5|TRBV2
CASSAGGETQYF
>TRBJ2-3|TRBV4-1
CASSPTMGLAEPVAPLQYF
>TRBJ2-1|TRBV6-5
CASSLLAGSEQFF
>TRBJ1-5|TRBV29-1
CSVEVPGLSNQPQHF
>TRBJ1-1|TRBV10-3
CAISEQAQGFLNTEAFF
>TRBJ1-1|TRBV19
CASSIYPTGDTEAFF
>TRBJ2-7|TRBV4-1
CASSQAGGRHEQYF
>TRBJ1-4|TRBV7-9
CASNKGGMELFF
>TRBJ1-1|TRBV27
CASSFSGGTEAFF
>TRBJ2-7|TRBV4-1
CASSQEPSRDYEQYF
>TRBJ2-7|TRBV5-1
CASRAGLWGEQYF
>TRBJ2-3|TRBV27
CASSFIGDRGTDTQYF
>TRBJ1-1|TRBV5-4
CASSATGGDTEAFF
>TRBJ1-2|TRBV9
CASSVGPDNYGYTF
>TRBJ2-7|TRBV7-9
CASSMGQTVHEQYF
>TRBJ2-7|TRBV7-2
CASSSRLAGAYEQYF
>TRBJ2-3|TRBV4-1
CASSEDLDTQYF
>TRBJ2-3|TRBV19
CATTDRFTDTQYF
>TRBJ2-1|TRBV2
CASSKARAYNEQFF
>TRBJ1-1|TRBV27
CASSLQRGNTEAFF
>TRBJ2-7|TRBV27
CASSFSRTGNEQYF
>TRBJ2-1|TRBV9
CASSVDGAPGNEQFF
>TRBJ1-2|TRBV4-3
CASSQDIGDTGYGYTF
>TRBJ2-3|TRBV9
CASSVQGVATDTQYF
>TRBJ2-7|TRBV5-1
CASSLSRLAGGPTYEQYF
>TRBJ2-5|TRBV5-1
CASRHRGETQYF
>TRBJ2-2|TRBV19
CASNPDPDTGELFF
>TRBJ1-6|TRBV28
CASTRRDGSPLHF
>TRBJ1-1|TRBV6-5
CASIPQRNTEAFF
>TRBJ2-2|TRBV9
CASSDRGGAPDTGELFF
>TRBJ2-7|TRBV27
CASSPTAGGLDEQYF
>TRBJ2-1|TRBV6-5
CASSHTGGAHNEQFF